This TCR beta chain was documented in a study of T cell repertoires in cytomegalovirus infection. Study-wide background: CMV epitopes, recently identified HLA-C-restricted and well-studied HLA-B-restricted, were used. It was the public TCR beta signatures that indicated both CMV infection and matching HLA type. Study-wide results and caveats: Carriers of CMV and the relevant HLA type were discriminated by public TCR beta frequency. Within the response measured ex vivo, HLA-C-restricted CMV-specific TCR beta clonotypes were dominant.

MiXCR, applied by TCRdb to the reads, yields one record per CDR3 protein. The data hold about 220,000 distinct CDR3 sequences, with roughly 34% observed a single time. Germline assignment: CDR1 ENHRY and CDR2 SYGVKD. CDR3 length: 14 amino acids. Notes on this clonotype: What it binds is not known. Sequence at one end of the junction differs from germline and may be a read error.

V and J are TRBV10-3 and TRBJ2-1, with 13 bases identical to TRBD2. Sample: CD8+ T cells from cultured PBMCs, taken from culture after CMV antigen stimulation. This TCR was sampled from a human donor in good health (CMV status not recorded). Some clones in this sample may be carry-over from other donors' samples. CDR3 in amino acids: CAIGTSGAYNEQFF. CDR3 bases: TGTGCCATCGGGACTAGCGGGGCCTATAATGAGCAGTTCTTC.